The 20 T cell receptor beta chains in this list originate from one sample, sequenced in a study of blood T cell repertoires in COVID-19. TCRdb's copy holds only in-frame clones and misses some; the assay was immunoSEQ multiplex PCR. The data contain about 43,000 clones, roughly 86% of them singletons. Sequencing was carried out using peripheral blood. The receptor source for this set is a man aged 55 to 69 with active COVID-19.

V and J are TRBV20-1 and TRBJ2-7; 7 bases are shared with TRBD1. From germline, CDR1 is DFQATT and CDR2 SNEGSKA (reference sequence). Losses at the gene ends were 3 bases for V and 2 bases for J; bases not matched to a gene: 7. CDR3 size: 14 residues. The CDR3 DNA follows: TGCAGTGCTAGTCCCGAACAGGGGACCTACGAGCAGTACTTC. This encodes CSASPEQGTYEQYF.

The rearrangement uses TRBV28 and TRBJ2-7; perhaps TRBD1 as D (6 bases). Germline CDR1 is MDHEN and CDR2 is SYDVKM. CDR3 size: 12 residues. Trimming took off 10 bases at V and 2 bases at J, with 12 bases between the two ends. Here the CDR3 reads CATYRDTYEQYF. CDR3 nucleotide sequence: TGTGCCACCTACAGGGATACCTACGAGCAGTACTTC.

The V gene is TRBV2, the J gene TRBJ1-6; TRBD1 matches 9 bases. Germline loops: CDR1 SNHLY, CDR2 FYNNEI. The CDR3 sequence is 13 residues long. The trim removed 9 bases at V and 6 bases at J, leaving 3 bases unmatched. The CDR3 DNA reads TGTGCCAGGGGGGGACAGGGTAATTCACCCCTCCACTTT. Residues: CARGGQGNSPLHF.

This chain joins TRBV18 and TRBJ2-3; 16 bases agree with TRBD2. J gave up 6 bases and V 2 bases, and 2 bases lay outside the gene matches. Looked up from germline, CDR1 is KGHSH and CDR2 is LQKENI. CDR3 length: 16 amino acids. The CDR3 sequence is CASSPGTSGRDDTQYF. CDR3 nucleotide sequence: TGTGCCAGCTCACCAGGGACTAGCGGGAGGGACGATACGCAGTATTTT. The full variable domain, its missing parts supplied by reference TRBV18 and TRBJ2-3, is NAGVMQNPRHLVRRRGQEARLRCSPMKGHSHVYWYRQLPEEGLKFMVYLQKENIIDESGMPKERFSAEFPKEGPSILRIQQVVRGDSAAYFCASSPGTSGRDDTQYFGPGTRLTVL.

The CDR3 is CASSLDSGTDGYTF. The CDR3 DNA reads TGCGCCAGCAGCTTGGATTCAGGGACTGATGGCTACACCTTC. The chain employs TRBV5-1 and TRBJ1-2, with D maybe TRBD1 (5 bases). The germline gives CDR1 SGHRS, CDR2 YFSETQ. The CDR3 loop spans 14 amino acids. With 0 bases removed from V and 6 bases from J, the gap between germline ends came to 12 bases.

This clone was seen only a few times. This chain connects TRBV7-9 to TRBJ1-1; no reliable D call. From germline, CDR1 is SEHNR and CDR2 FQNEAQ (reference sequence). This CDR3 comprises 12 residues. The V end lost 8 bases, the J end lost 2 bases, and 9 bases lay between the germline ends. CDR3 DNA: TGTGCCAGCTCTCTTAGCAACACTGAAGCTTTCTTT. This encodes CASSLSNTEAFF.

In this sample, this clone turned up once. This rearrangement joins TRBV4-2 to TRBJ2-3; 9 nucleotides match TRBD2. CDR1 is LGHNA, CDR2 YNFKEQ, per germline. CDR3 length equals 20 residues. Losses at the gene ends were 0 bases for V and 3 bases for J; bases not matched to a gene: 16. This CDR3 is CASSQDPIRNSGSLTDTQYF. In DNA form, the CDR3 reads TGTGCCAGCAGCCAAGACCCGATTAGGAATAGCGGGAGCTTGACAGATACGCAGTATTTT.

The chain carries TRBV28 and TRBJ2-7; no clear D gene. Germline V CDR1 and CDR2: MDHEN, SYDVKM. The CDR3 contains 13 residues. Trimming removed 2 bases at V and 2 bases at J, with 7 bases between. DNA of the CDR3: TGTGCCAGCAGTTTAGTACAAACCTACGAGCAGTACTTC. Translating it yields CASSLVQTYEQYF. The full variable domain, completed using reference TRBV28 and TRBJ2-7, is DVKVTQSSRYLVKRTGEKVFLECVQDMDHENMFWYRQDPGLGLRLIYFSYDVKMKEKGDIPEGYSVSREKKERFSLILESASTNQTSMYLCASSLVQTYEQYFGPGTRLTVT.

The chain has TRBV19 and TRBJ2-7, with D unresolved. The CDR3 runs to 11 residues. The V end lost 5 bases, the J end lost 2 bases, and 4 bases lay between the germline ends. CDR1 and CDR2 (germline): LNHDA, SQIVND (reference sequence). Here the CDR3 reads CASSPAYEQYF. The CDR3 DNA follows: TGTGCCAGTAGTCCGGCCTACGAGCAGTACTTC.

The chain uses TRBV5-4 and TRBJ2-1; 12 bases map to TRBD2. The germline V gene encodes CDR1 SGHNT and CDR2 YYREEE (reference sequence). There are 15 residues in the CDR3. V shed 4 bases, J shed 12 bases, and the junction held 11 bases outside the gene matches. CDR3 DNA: TGTGCCAGCAGCCCCCAAAAGACTAGCGGGGGCGGGCAGTTCTTC. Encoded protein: CASSPQKTSGGGQFF. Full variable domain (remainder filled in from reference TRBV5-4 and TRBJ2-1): ETGVTQSPTHLIKTRGQQVTLRCSSQSGHNTVSWYQQALGQGPQFIFQYYREEENGRGNFPPRFSGLQFPNYSSELNVNALELDDSALYLCASSPQKTSGGGQFFGPGTRLTVL.

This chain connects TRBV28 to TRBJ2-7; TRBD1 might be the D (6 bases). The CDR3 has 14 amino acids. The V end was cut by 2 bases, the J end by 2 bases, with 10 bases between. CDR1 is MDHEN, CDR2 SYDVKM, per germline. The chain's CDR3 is CASSLPGQPYEQYF. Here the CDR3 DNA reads TGTGCCAGCAGTTTACCAGGACAGCCCTACGAGCAGTACTTC.

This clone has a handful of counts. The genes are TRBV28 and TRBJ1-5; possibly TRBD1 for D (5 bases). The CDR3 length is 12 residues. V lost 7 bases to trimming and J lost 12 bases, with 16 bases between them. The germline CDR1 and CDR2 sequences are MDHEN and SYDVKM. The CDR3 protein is CASIGGWEFQHF. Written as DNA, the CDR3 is TGTGCCAGCATCGGGGGTTGGGAGTTCCAGCATTTT.

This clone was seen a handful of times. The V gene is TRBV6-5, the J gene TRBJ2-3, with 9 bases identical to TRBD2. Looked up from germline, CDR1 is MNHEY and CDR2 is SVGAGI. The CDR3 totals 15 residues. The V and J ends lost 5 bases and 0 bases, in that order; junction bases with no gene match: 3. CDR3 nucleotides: TGTGCCAGCAGTCCAGGACTAGCGAGCACAGATACGCAGTATTTT. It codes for CASSPGLASTDTQYF.

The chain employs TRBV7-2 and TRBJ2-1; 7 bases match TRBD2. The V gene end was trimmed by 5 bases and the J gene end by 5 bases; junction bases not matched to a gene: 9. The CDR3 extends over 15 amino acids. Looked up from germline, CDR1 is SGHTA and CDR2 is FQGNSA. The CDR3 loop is CASSQSNGRNNEQFF. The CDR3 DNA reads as TGTGCCAGCAGCCAATCGAACGGGAGGAACAATGAGCAGTTCTTC.

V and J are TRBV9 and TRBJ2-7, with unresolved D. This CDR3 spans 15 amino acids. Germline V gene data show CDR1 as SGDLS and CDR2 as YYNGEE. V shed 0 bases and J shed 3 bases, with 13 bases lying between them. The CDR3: CASSVANSPYYEQYF. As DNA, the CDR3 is TGTGCCAGCAGCGTAGCGAACAGCCCCTACTACGAGCAGTACTTC.

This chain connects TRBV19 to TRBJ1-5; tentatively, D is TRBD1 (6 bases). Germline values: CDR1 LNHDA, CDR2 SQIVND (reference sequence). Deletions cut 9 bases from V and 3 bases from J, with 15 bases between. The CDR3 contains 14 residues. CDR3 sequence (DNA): TGTGCCAGCGTCGTGACAGGCCACAATCAGCCCCAGCATTTT. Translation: CASVVTGHNQPQHF.

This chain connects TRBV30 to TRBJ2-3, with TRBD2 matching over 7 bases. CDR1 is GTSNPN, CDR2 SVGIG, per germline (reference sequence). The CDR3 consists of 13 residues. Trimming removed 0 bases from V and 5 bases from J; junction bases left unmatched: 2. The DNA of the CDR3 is TGTGCCTGGAGTGTGCGGGAGAGAGATACGCAGTATTTT. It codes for CAWSVRERDTQYF.

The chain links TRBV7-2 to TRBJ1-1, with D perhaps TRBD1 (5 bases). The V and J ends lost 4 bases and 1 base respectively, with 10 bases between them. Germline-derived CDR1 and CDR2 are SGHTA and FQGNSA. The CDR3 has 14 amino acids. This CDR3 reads CASSSQTENTEAFF. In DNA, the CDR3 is TGTGCCAGCAGCTCGCAGACAGAGAACACTGAAGCTTTCTTT.

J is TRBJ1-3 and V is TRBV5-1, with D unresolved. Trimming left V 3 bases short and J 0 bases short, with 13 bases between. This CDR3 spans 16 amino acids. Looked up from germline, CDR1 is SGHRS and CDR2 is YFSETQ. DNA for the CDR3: TGCGCCAGCAGCTCCGACTCCTTATACTCTGGAAACACCATATATTTT. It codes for CASSSDSLYSGNTIYF.

CDR3 amino acids: CASSVASGGAGETQYF. CDR3 DNA sequence: TGTGCCAGCAGCGTAGCTAGCGGGGGGGCCGGTGAGACCCAGTACTTC. This sequence joins TRBV9 and TRBJ2-5; 12 nucleotides agree with TRBD2. Germline V gene sequence: CDR1 SGDLS, CDR2 YYNGEE. After removal of 0 bases from V and 5 bases from J, the junction contained 5 bases not matched to a gene. The CDR3 loop spans 16 amino acids.